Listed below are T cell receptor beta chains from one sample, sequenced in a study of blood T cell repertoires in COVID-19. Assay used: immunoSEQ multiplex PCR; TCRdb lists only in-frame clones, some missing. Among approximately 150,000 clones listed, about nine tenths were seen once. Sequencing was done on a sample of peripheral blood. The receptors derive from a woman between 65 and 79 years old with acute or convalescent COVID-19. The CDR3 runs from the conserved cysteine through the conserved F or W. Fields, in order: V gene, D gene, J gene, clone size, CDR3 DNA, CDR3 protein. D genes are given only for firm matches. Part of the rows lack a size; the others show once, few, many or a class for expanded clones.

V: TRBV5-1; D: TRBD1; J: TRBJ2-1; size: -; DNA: TGCGCCAGCAGCCTGACAGGGGACGTGAATGAGCAGTTCTTC; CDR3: CASSLTGDVNEQFF
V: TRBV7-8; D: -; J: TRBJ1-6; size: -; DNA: TGTGCCAGCAGCTTAGATTCCGGAGGGGCTTATAATTCACCCCTCCACTTT; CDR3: CASSLDSGGAYNSPLHF
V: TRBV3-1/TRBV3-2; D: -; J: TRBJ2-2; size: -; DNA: TGTGCCAGCAGCCAGGCAAACAGGGTTAGCGGGGAGCTGTTTTTT; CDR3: CASSQANRVSGELFF
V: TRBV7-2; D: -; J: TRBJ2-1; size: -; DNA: TGTGCCAGCAGCTCCGCGAATACTAACGCCTACAATGAGCAGTTCTTC; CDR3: CASSSANTNAYNEQFF
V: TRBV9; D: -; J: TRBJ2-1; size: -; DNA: TGTGCCAGCAGCGCCCGGGAGCTATCCTACAATGAGCAGTTCTTC; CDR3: CASSARELSYNEQFF
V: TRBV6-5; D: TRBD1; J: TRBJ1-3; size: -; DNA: TGTGCCAGCAGGTCGACAGGGGCTGGAAACACCATATATTTT; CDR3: CASRSTGAGNTIYF
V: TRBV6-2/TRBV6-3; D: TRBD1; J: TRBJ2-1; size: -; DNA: TGTGCCAGCAGTAGCCCTAACAGGGGGAATGAGCAGTTCTTC; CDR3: CASSSPNRGNEQFF
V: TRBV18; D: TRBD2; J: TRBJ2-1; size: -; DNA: TGTGCCAGCTCACCACTAGCGGGAACCTACAATGAGCAGTTCTTC; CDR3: CASSPLAGTYNEQFF
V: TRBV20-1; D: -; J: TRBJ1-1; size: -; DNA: TGCAGTGCTAGTTTCGGGGGGCCCAACACTGAAGCTTTCTTT; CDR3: CSASFGGPNTEAFF
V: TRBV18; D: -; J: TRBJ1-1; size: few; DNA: TGTGCCAGCTCACCCCAGGGGAAAGCCACTGAAGCTTTCTTT; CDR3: CASSPQGKATEAFF
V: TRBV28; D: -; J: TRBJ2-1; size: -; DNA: TGTGCCAGCAGGGACAGCGCATTCTACAATGAGCAGTTCTTC; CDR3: CASRDSAFYNEQFF
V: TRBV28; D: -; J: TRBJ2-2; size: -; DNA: TGTGCCAGCAGTTTATTAACCGGGGAGCTGTTTTTT; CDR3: CASSLLTGELFF
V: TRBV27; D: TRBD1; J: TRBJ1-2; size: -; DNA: TGTGCCAGCAGCCCCACGGGACAGCTCTATGGCTACACCTTC; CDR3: CASSPTGQLYGYTF
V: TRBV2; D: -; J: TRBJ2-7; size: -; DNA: TGTGCCAGCAGTGACGGGTACACCTACGAGCAGTACTTC; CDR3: CASSDGYTYEQYF
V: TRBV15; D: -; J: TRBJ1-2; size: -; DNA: TGTGCCACCAGGGCGGGCAGCCCCTATGGCTACACCTTC; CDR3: CATRAGSPYGYTF
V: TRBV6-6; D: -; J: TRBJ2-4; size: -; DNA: TGTGCCAGCAGTTACGATAGCATTCAGTACTTC; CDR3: CASSYDSIQYF
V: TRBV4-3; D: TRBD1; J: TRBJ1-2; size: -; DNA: TGCGCCAGCAGCCAGCCAGACAGGGCGGGCTATGGCTACACCTTC; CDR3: CASSQPDRAGYGYTF
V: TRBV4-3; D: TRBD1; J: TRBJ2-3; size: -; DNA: TGCGCCAGCAGACTCGGACAGGGGGCGCGAGATACGCAGTATTTT; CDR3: CASRLGQGARDTQYF
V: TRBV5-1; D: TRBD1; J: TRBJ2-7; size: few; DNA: TGCGCCAGCAGCTTAGGGGACAGAGCCTCCCAAAAGCAGTACTTC; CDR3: CASSLGDRASQKQYF
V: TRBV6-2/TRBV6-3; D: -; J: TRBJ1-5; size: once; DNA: TGTGCCAGCAGTAAGGAGTACAATCAGCCCCAGCATTTT; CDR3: CASSKEYNQPQHF
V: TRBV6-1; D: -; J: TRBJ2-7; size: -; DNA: TGTGCCAGCAGTGAAAGAACTATCCGCTCCTACGAGCAGTACTTC; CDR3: CASSERTIRSYEQYF
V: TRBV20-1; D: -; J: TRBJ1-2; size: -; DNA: TGCAGTGCTAGAGCCCTGTATGGCTACACCTTC; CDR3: CSARALYGYTF
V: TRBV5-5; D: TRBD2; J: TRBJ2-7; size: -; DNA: TGTGCCAGCAGCCTGGGACTAGCGGGAGCGCTAGGTTACGAGCAGTACTTC; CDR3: CASSLGLAGALGYEQYF
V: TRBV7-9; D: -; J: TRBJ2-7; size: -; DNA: TGTGCCAGCAGCTTAGAGACGTTTCCCTTACGAGGTTGGTACTTC; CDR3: CASSLETFPLRGWYF
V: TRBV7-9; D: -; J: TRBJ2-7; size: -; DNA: TGTGCCAGCAGCTTAGCGGGGCTGAAAGTCGGGGGGCACGAGCAGTACTTC; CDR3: CASSLAGLKVGGHEQYF
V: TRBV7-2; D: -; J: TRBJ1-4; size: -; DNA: TGTGCCAGCAGCTTAACCGCGGGGGTATGGGAAAAACTGTTTTTT; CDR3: CASSLTAGVWEKLFF
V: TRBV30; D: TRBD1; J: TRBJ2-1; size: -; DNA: TGTGCCTGGGATGATGGGCACAGGGGAGCCTACAATGAGCAGTTCTTC; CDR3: CAWDDGHRGAYNEQFF
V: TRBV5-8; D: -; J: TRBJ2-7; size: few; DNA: TGTGCCAGCAGCCCCCGGGGGAGCTCCTACGAGCAGTACTTC; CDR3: CASSPRGSSYEQYF
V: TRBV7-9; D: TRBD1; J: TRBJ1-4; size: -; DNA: TGTGCCAGCAGCCAACAGGGGCTTCGAGGTGAAAAACTGTTTTTT; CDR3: CASSQQGLRGEKLFF
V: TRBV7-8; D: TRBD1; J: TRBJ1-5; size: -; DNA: TGTGCCAGCAGCAATTATACCGGGACAGTGTATCAGCCCCAGCATTTT; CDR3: CASSNYTGTVYQPQHF
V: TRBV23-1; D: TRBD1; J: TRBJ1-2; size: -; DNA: TGCGCCAGCAGTCGACAGGGGGCGAATGGCTACACCTTC; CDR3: CASSRQGANGYTF
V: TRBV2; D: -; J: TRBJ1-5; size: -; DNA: TGTGCCAGCAGTGTGGCTCGGAGTCCACTTTACAATCAGCCCCAGCATTTT; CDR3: CASSVARSPLYNQPQHF
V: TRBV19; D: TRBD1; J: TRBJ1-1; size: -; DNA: TGTGCCAGTACCCCTGACAGGGGTTACACTGAAGCTTTCTTT; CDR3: CASTPDRGYTEAFF
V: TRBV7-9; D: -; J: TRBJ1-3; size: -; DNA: TGTGCCAGCATCGGGGGGGCAGGACCGGGAAACACCATATATTTT; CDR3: CASIGGAGPGNTIYF
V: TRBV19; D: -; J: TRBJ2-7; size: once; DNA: TGTGCCAGTATGAAGGCAGGGGAGTACGAGCAGTACTTC; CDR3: CASMKAGEYEQYF
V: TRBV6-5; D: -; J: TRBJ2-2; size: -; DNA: TGTGCCAGCAACCAAGGAGTAGTCGGGGAGCTGTTTTTT; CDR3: CASNQGVVGELFF
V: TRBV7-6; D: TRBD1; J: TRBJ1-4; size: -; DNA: TGTGCCAGCAGCTTAAATCCAGGACAGGGGGATGAAAAACTGTTTTTT; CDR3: CASSLNPGQGDEKLFF
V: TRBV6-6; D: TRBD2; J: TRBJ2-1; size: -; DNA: TGTGCCAGCAGTCAGACCGGGACTAGCGGGGTGGCGTCCTACAATGAGCAGTTCTTC; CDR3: CASSQTGTSGVASYNEQFF